Following are 19 T cell receptor beta chains from one sample sequenced in a study of blood T cell repertoires in COVID-19. Measured with immunoSEQ multiplex PCR; TCRdb has only the in-frame clones, and not every one. The data hold roughly 75,000 clones, with about 85% observed a single time. The sequencing sample was made of peripheral blood. These receptors were obtained from a man aged 50 to 59 with COVID-19, enrolled during active disease.

This sequence joins TRBV2 and TRBJ2-1, with 7 nucleotides matching TRBD2. The CDR3 runs to 14 residues. Looked up from germline, CDR1 is SNHLY and CDR2 is FYNNEI. Unmatched junction bases numbered 7, after V lost 9 bases and J lost 2 bases. CDR3: CARGKRDPYNEQFF. The CDR3 region has the DNA TGTGCCAGGGGAAAGCGGGACCCCTACAATGAGCAGTTCTTC.

V gene TRBV7-9 combines with J gene TRBJ1-5; tentatively, D is TRBD1 (5 bases). This CDR3 is 15 amino acids long. Germline V lookup: CDR1 SEHNR, CDR2 FQNEAQ (reference sequence). Trimming shortened V by 4 bases and J by 3 bases, and 13 bases separated the two germline ends. The CDR3 DNA is TGTGCCAGCAGCTCCGGGACTTCGGCCAATCAGCCCCAGCATTTT. This sequence encodes CASSSGTSANQPQHF.

The sample holds one count of this clone. The V gene is TRBV3-1 (or the pseudogene TRBV3-2), the J gene TRBJ2-5, with D possibly TRBD1 on 6 matching bases. From germline, CDR1 is LGHDT and CDR2 YNNKEL (reference sequence). This CDR3 has 15 residues. Trimming shortened V by 0 bases and J by 5 bases, and 13 bases separated the two germline ends. The CDR3 region is CASSQDSTGTETQYF. The CDR3, as DNA: TGTGCCAGCAGCCAAGATTCCACAGGGACGGAGACCCAGTACTTC.

There are a few counts of this clone. The V gene is TRBV4-2, the J gene TRBJ2-2; 7 bases agree with TRBD2. The germline V gene has CDR1 LGHNA and CDR2 YNFKEQ. This CDR3 contains 20 residues. V lost 3 bases to trimming and J lost 4 bases; unmatched junction nucleotides: 20. Here the CDR3 reads CASSHPPPGGLISLTGELFF. The DNA for the CDR3 is TGTGCCAGCAGCCACCCCCCCCCGGGAGGCCTCATCTCGCTCACCGGGGAGCTGTTTTTT.

This clone came up once. V and J are TRBV18 and TRBJ2-2; the D is unclear. Trimming removed 3 bases at V and 4 bases at J, with 9 bases between. Germline V lookup: CDR1 KGHSH, CDR2 LQKENI. The CDR3 has 14 amino acids. CDR3 sequence: CASSPMVSTGELFF. The CDR3 region has the DNA TGTGCCAGCTCACCCATGGTGAGCACCGGGGAGCTGTTTTTT.

Only a few counts were recorded for this clone. The rearrangement uses TRBV7-9 and TRBJ2-1, with 8 nucleotides matching TRBD2. Germline-derived CDR1 and CDR2 are SEHNR and FQNEAQ (reference sequence). With V trimmed by 3 bases and J by 12 bases, 7 bases remained unmatched. The CDR3 loop spans 13 amino acids. The CDR3 reads CASSLSGSFWQFF. CDR3 coding DNA: TGTGCCAGCAGCTTGAGCGGGAGTTTCTGGCAGTTCTTC.

V gene TRBV10-3 combines with J gene TRBJ2-2; TRBD1 agrees at 8 bases. The CDR3 runs 13 residues. Germline CDR1 and CDR2: ENHRY and SYGVKD. The junction had 5 bases not matched to a gene; V was cut back by 10 bases and J by 4 bases. The CDR3 loop reads CATDRAGTGELFF. DNA for the CDR3: TGTGCCACGGACAGGGCGGGCACCGGGGAGCTGTTTTTT.

V usage is TRBV18 and J usage is TRBJ2-2; 9 bases are shared with TRBD1. V was pared by 3 bases and J by 2 bases, with 7 bases of the junction left unmatched. This CDR3 has 17 residues. Germline-derived CDR1 and CDR2 are KGHSH and LQKENI. The CDR3 DNA reads as TGTGCCAGCTCACCGGGGACAGGGATTTTAAACACCGGGGAGCTGTTTTTT. Its protein product is CASSPGTGILNTGELFF.

This clone was recorded many times. The chain is built from TRBV5-1 and TRBJ2-7; TRBD2 is a possible D gene (7 bases). The ends were cut back, 0 bases at V and 9 bases at J, with 16 bases in the middle. Germline V gene data show CDR1 as SGHRS and CDR2 as YFSETQ. This CDR3 spans 14 amino acids. The CDR3 bases are TGCGCCAGCAGCTTGGATAGGGGGGGTAGATGGCAGTACTTC. Translation: CASSLDRGGRWQYF.

This clone was observed once. This chain joins TRBV27 and TRBJ2-7; TRBD2 matches at 7 bases. CDR1 and CDR2 (germline): MNHEY, SMNVEV (reference sequence). The CDR3 spans 13 residues. After removal of 6 bases from V and 7 bases from J, the junction contained 9 bases not matched to a gene. The chain's CDR3 is CASSLWGGREQYF. The CDR3 nucleotides read TGTGCCAGCAGCCTTTGGGGGGGACGGGAGCAGTACTTC.

This clone showed up just once. The chain joins TRBV30 to TRBJ1-3; possible D gene TRBD1, 5 bases. V was trimmed by 2 bases and J by 0 bases, leaving 11 bases between them. Germline CDR1 GTSNPN, CDR2 SVGIG (reference sequence). The CDR3 loop spans 15 amino acids. Here the CDR3 DNA reads TGTGCCTGGAGTCCCGGGGGGATCTCTGGAAACACCATATATTTT. This translates into CAWSPGGISGNTIYF.

This chain uses TRBV3-1 (or the pseudogene TRBV3-2) with TRBJ1-4; D not resolved. The CDR3 runs 15 residues. V was trimmed by 1 base and J by 5 bases, leaving 11 bases between them. The V gene's germline CDR1 is LGHDT and CDR2 YNNKEL (reference sequence). CDR3 DNA: TGTGCCAGCAGCCAAGTGAGGGCTCCCAATGAAAAACTGTTTTTT. Its protein is CASSQVRAPNEKLFF.

The V call is TRBV10-2, the J call TRBJ1-5, with D unresolved. The V end lost 2 bases, the J end lost 7 bases, and 15 bases lay between the germline ends. Germline V gene data show CDR1 as WSHSY and CDR2 as SAAADI. The CDR3 totals 15 residues. The CDR3 is CASSEGLYGGQPQHF. Here the CDR3 DNA reads TGCGCCAGCAGTGAGGGTCTTTATGGCGGGCAGCCCCAGCATTTT.

This rearrangement joins TRBV5-1 to TRBJ2-5; 10 bases are a match to TRBD2. The CDR3 spans 16 residues. Losses at the gene ends were 5 bases for V and 4 bases for J; bases not matched to a gene: 11. Germline V gene data show CDR1 as SGHRS and CDR2 as YFSETQ. CDR3 nucleotides: TGCGCCAGCAGTTACCTAGCGGGAGTCTCGGGAGAGACCCAGTACTTC. Its translation is CASSYLAGVSGETQYF.

This clone was found once. The chain employs TRBV3-1 (or the pseudogene TRBV3-2) and TRBJ2-7; the match to TRBD2 covers 9 bases. Germline-derived CDR1 and CDR2 are LGHDT and YNNKEL (reference sequence). The CDR3 length is 17 residues. After removal of 2 bases from V and 5 bases from J, the junction contained 13 bases not matched to a gene. The CDR3 is CASSQRQASGIHHEQYF. The CDR3 DNA is TGTGCCAGCAGCCAACGGCAGGCTAGCGGGATTCATCACGAGCAGTACTTC.

This clone came up a few times. The V call is TRBV30, the J call TRBJ2-2; 12 bases are a match to TRBD2. CDR3 size: 16 residues. CDR1 and CDR2 (germline): GTSNPN, SVGIG (reference sequence). The J segment lost 0 bases and the V segment lost 8 bases, leaving 7 bases of the junction unmatched. The CDR3 nucleotides read TGTGCCAGGACTAGCGGGAAATCAGCGAACACCGGGGAGCTGTTTTTT. As protein: CARTSGKSANTGELFF.

This chain links TRBV5-8 with TRBJ1-4, with 7 nucleotides matching TRBD1. The germline V gene has CDR1 SGHTS and CDR2 YDEGEE. The CDR3 is 15 amino acids. The V segment lost 2 bases and the J segment 2 bases; nucleotides outside the gene matches: 3. As DNA, the CDR3 is TGTGCCAGCAGCTTTGGGGGACAGACTAATGAAAAACTGTTTTTT. Encoded protein: CASSFGGQTNEKLFF. The full variable domain, its missing parts supplied by reference TRBV5-8 and TRBJ1-4, is EAGVTQSPTHLIKTRGQQATLRCSPISGHTSVYWYQQALGLGLQFLLWYDEGEERNRGNFPPRFSGRQFPNYSSELNVNALELEDSALYLCASSFGGQTNEKLFFGSGTQLSVL.

The rearrangement uses TRBV27 and TRBJ2-5; 9 bases agree with TRBD2. V shed 4 bases, J shed 5 bases, and the junction held 8 bases outside the gene matches. The CDR3 totals 15 residues. Germline V CDR1 and CDR2: MNHEY, SMNVEV (reference sequence). CDR3 in amino acids: CASSYSGGVSETQYF. CDR3 coding DNA: TGTGCCAGCAGTTATAGCGGGGGTGTGAGTGAGACCCAGTACTTC.

The V gene is TRBV7-2, the J gene TRBJ1-4; D not resolved. The V gene's germline CDR1 is SGHTA and CDR2 FQGNSA. This CDR3 is 14 amino acids long. Between the trimmed V and J ends, which lost 3 bases and 5 bases, there was a span of 10 bases. The CDR3 sequence: CASSFLGENEKLFF. As DNA, the CDR3 is TGTGCCAGCAGCTTCCTAGGCGAGAATGAAAAACTGTTTTTT.